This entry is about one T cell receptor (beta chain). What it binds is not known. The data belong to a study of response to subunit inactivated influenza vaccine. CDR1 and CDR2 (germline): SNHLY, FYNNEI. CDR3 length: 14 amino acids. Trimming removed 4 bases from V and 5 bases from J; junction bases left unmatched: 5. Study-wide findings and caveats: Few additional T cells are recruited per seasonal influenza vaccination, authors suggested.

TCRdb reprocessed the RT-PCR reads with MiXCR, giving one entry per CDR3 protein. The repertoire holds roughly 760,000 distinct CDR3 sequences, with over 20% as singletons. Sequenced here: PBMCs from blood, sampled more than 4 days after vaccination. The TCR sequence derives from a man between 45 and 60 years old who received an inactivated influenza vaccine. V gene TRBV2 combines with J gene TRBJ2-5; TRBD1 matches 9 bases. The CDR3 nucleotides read TGTGCCAGCAGTGGGGACAGGGCCAGGGAGACCCAGTACTTC. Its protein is CASSGDRARETQYF.